The text below deals with one TCR beta chain. Its antigen is still unknown. Qualities for individual bases were not recorded, and no much larger clone is one base off. Genomic DNA was used as template for profiling of TCR beta VDJ combinations and CDR3 sequences. TCR repertoire sequencing was run on an Illumina HiSeq 2000. In the source study's methods: Repertoires were assessed using TRBV/TRBJ rearrangement plots, CDR3 size and DJ length profiles, and Simpson's diversity index. The most abundant DNA sequence in the deep sequencing data was taken as the immunodominant clone. CDR3 amino acid sequences were checked for sharing between subjects and were compared against published repertoires and the VDJdb database. TCRdb took the public reads, trimmed them with fastp at Q25, ran MiXCR for clone calling and kept in-frame beta chains. Every CDR3 protein is listed once, alongside the most common genes and DNA of its rows. The V and J calls and clone size are TCRdb's, not the authors'. The sample contains about 68,000 distinct CDR3 sequences, almost 55% of them found a single time. Of the sample, about 8% falls within the top ten clones.

This entry belongs to a study of CD8+CD57+ T cells in acquired aplastic anemia (dated by TCRdb to about 2018). In terms of the full investigation: On average, sorted CD4+ and CD8+ cells yielded around 3.5 ug of extracted DNA, with a range of about 0.18 to 30 ug. For healthy donor samples, the average read count was about 10.8 million for CD4+ cells and around 12 million for CD8+ cells. What the authors observed across the whole study: Although 25 to 30 CD8+ CDR3 sequences were shared by patients and controls, these sequences appeared highly expressed in patients and within the immunodominant clones of patients. No significant difference in CD8+ Simpson's diversity was found between patients and healthy controls (P=0.060).

In this study, sorted CD4+ and CD8+ T cells from the blood of healthy subjects and of severe aplastic anemia patients had their TCR repertoires deep-sequenced. Ficoll-Paque density gradient centrifugation was used to isolate peripheral blood mononuclear cells. Before DNA was extracted, CD4+ and CD8+ T cells were sorted using either FACS or magnetic beads. The germline V gene provides CDR1 SNHLY and CDR2 FYNNEI. Spanning cysteine to phenylalanine, the CDR3 consists of 12 amino acids. This entry keeps only the CDR3 DNA: 36 bases, framed from base 1. Trimming removed 6 bases from V and 4 bases from J, leaving 10 bases between the germline ends.

The chain joins TRBV2 to TRBJ2-7, with an unclear D gene assignment. The receptor was isolated from a human donor in good health, serving as a control. Specimen: sorted CD4+, CD8+, or CD8+CD57+ T cells (not recorded which) from PBMCs. The nucleotide sequence reads TGTGCCAGCAGGGGCGGAACATACGAGCAGTACTTC. Translated, this is CASRGGTYEQYF.